The entry that follows covers one T cell receptor beta chain sequence. Other DNA sequences within the sample encode an identical CDR3. Produced via immunoSEQ multiplex PCR; TCRdb's table is partial and in-frame only. The sample shows 1.6 million or so clones, 98% of them seen only once. This sample is part of a study of shared clonotypes between healthy human individuals. Trimming took off 3 bases at V and 1 base at J, with 10 bases between the two ends. This CDR3 is built from 14 residues. Germline lookup yields CDR1 MDHEN and CDR2 SYDVKM. The sequencing input was naive CD4+ T cells sorted from blood. Subset of the sample: CD45RA+ positively selected. The genes are TRBV28 and TRBJ2-7, with D maybe TRBD2 (7 bases). The clonotype was recovered from a man younger than 40 in good health. CDR3 amino acids: CASSFGGASYEQYF. The DNA for the CDR3 is TGTGCCAGCAGTTTTGGGGGGGCTTCCTACGAGCAGTACTTC.